A single sample gave rise to the 26 T cell receptor beta chains below, sequenced in a study of blood T cell repertoires in COVID-19. This table comes from immunoSEQ multiplex PCR, and its TCRdb copy is limited to in-frame clones, with some not included. Of roughly 150,000 clones in the sample, about 86% were seen once. Sequenced material: peripheral blood. These TCRs come from a man aged 65-85 years with active or convalescent COVID-19.

The chain has TRBV28 and TRBJ2-1; 14 bases align to TRBD2. Germline CDR1 and CDR2: MDHEN and SYDVKM. The CDR3 loop spans 17 amino acids. J gave up 3 bases and V 2 bases, and 3 bases lay outside the gene matches. The CDR3 protein is CASSLRTSGRSYNEQFF. CDR3 sequence (DNA): TGTGCCAGCAGTTTACGGACTAGCGGGAGGAGCTACAATGAGCAGTTCTTC.

The CDR3 region is CASSDADTEAFF. The CDR3, as DNA: TGTGCCAGCAGTGATGCGGACACTGAAGCTTTCTTT. This rearrangement joins TRBV2 to TRBJ1-1; D is ambiguous. The germline gives CDR1 SNHLY, CDR2 FYNNEI. The V end lost 3 bases, the J end lost 3 bases, and 5 bases lay between the germline ends. The CDR3 extends over 12 amino acids.

This clone has only one observation. The chain couples TRBV18 to TRBJ1-3; weak D call: TRBD1 (6 bases). V was cut by 4 bases and J by 3 bases, with 19 bases left in between. The CDR3 runs 17 residues. CDR1 is KGHSH, CDR2 LQKENI, per germline. The CDR3 DNA reads as TGTGCCAGCTCACGACTTTGGACAGAGCGCAATGGAAACACCATATATTTT. The encoded protein is CASSRLWTERNGNTIYF.

The V and J genes are TRBV29-1 and TRBJ1-2; D call uncertain. Germline-derived CDR1 and CDR2 are SQVTM and ANQGSEA. CDR3 length: 12 amino acids. With 4 bases removed from V and 6 bases from J, the gap between germline ends came to 12 bases. The CDR3 loop reads CSVVAEGNGYTF. CDR3 bases: TGCAGCGTTGTGGCAGAGGGAAATGGCTACACCTTC.

The V call is TRBV7-3, the J call TRBJ2-2; TRBD1 might be the D (6 bases). Germline V lookup: CDR1 SGHTA, CDR2 FQGTGA. The CDR3 length is 16 residues. Trimming left V 3 bases short and J 1 base short, with 12 bases between. Here the CDR3 DNA reads TGTGCCAGCAGCTTGAACAGGGCCTTGAACACCGGGGAGCTGTTTTTT. It yields the protein CASSLNRALNTGELFF.

This sequence joins TRBV2 and TRBJ2-1, with TRBD2 as a possible D gene (5 bases). Germline V gene data show CDR1 as SNHLY and CDR2 as FYNNEI. Trimming took off 3 bases at V and 11 bases at J, with 14 bases between the two ends. The CDR3 sequence is 13 residues long. The CDR3 nucleotides are TGTGCCAGCAGTGAGGGATCAGCGGCCCAGCAGTTCTTC. Amino acid sequence: CASSEGSAAQQFF.

The gene calls are TRBV24-1 and TRBJ2-5; perhaps TRBD1 as D (5 bases). The CDR3 has 14 residues. Trimming took off 4 bases at V and 4 bases at J, with 12 bases between the two ends. Germline values: CDR1 KGHDR, CDR2 SFDVKD. This CDR3 reads CATSEGRGRETQYF. Here the CDR3 DNA reads TGTGCCACCAGTGAAGGTAGGGGAAGAGAGACCCAGTACTTC.

CDR3: CASSWEGPPREQYF. Here the CDR3 DNA reads TGCGCCAGCAGCTGGGAGGGCCCCCCGCGGGAGCAGTACTTC. V is TRBV5-1 and J is TRBJ2-7; 7 bases match TRBD2. Germline CDR1 reads SGHRS; CDR2 reads YFSETQ. The CDR3 has 14 amino acids. V dropped 3 bases and J dropped 7; count of bases not matched to a gene: 10.

This CDR3 is CASKDRFVSGYTF. For the CDR3, the DNA is TGTGCCAGTAAGGACAGATTCGTTTCTGGCTACACCTTC. The chain recombines TRBV2 with TRBJ1-2, with TRBD1 as a possible D gene (6 bases). This CDR3 is built from 13 residues. Germline V gene data show CDR1 as SNHLY and CDR2 as FYNNEI. V shed 9 bases and J shed 7 bases, with 18 bases lying between them.

The chain couples TRBV5-4 to TRBJ2-6; the D gene is possibly TRBD2 (5 bases). The CDR3 loop spans 20 amino acids. Germline lookup yields CDR1 SGHNT and CDR2 YYREEE (reference sequence). V was pared by 1 base and J by 0 bases, with 20 bases between. The CDR3 DNA is TGTGCCAGCAGCTTGTTAGGCGGGCCCCTATCCCGCTCTGGGGCCAACGTCCTGACTTTC. It is translated as CASSLLGGPLSRSGANVLTF.

As to this clone: Its ends do not fully match the called genes, so a read error is possible. J is TRBJ2-3 and V is TRBV7-7; 11 bases agree with TRBD2. CDR1 SSHAT and CDR2 FNYEAQ come from the germline V gene (reference sequence). The CDR3 runs 16 residues. The CDR3 DNA follows: TGTGCTAGCAGCCCGACTAGCGGGATAGGAACAGATACGCAGTATTTT. This encodes CASSPTSGIGTDTQYF. Full variable domain (missing parts from reference TRBV7-7 and TRBJ2-3): GAGVSQSPRYKVTKRGQDVTLRCDPISSHATLYWYQQALGQGPEFLTYFNYEAQPDKSGLPSDRFSAERPEGSISTLTIQRTEQRDSAMYRCASSPTSGIGTDTQYFGPGTRLTVL.

The rearrangement uses TRBV14 and TRBJ2-7, with 7 bases identical to TRBD2. Germline CDR1 and CDR2: SGHDN and FVKESK. This CDR3 comprises 16 residues. The junction had 12 bases not matched to a gene; V was cut back by 1 base and J by 6 bases. Here the CDR3 reads CASSQAGGSPVGEQYF. The CDR3, as DNA: TGTGCCAGCAGCCAAGCCGGGGGGTCCCCGGTGGGCGAGCAGTACTTC.

The chain couples TRBV7-2 to TRBJ2-1; D perhaps matches TRBD2 (5 bases). The CDR3 runs 15 residues. CDR1 is SGHTA and CDR2 is FQGNSA in the germline V gene. V lost 5 bases, J lost 0 bases, and 11 bases lay in between. The DNA for the CDR3 is TGTGCCAGCAGCCCCGACTACAGCTCCTACAATGAGCAGTTCTTC. As protein: CASSPDYSSYNEQFF.

The chain couples TRBV18 to TRBJ1-1; D not certain. Between the trimmed V and J ends, which lost 2 bases and 0 bases, there was a span of 13 bases. Germline values: CDR1 KGHSH, CDR2 LQKENI. This CDR3 contains 16 residues. DNA of the CDR3: TGTGCCAGCTCACCAAGTGGGCGCTCAATGAACACTGAAGCTTTCTTT. It specifies CASSPSGRSMNTEAFF.

This clone was counted a few times. This chain joins TRBV5-1 and TRBJ2-2; 8 bases agree with TRBD2. The CDR3 totals 16 residues. J lost 3 bases, V lost 4 bases, and 8 bases had no gene match. Germline V gene data show CDR1 as SGHRS and CDR2 as YFSETQ. The CDR3 DNA reads as TGCGCCAGCAGCGCAAGCGGGGGAAGGTACACCGGGGAGCTGTTTTTT. As protein: CASSASGGRYTGELFF.

The rearrangement uses TRBV5-4 and TRBJ1-4; 10 bases align to TRBD1. Per the germline V gene, CDR1 is SGHNT and CDR2 is YYREEE (reference sequence). J was trimmed by 10 bases and V by 2 bases; bases with no gene match: 5. The CDR3 is 14 residues long. The CDR3 bases are TGTGCCAGCAGCTTTAGCGGACAGGGGGGAAAACTGTTTTTT. This gives the protein CASSFSGQGGKLFF.

J is TRBJ2-5 and V is TRBV5-1; no definite D call. Trimming shortened V by 6 bases and J by 0 bases, and 3 bases separated the two germline ends. Germline lookup yields CDR1 SGHRS and CDR2 YFSETQ. The CDR3 runs to 11 residues. The CDR3 is CASINQETQYF. The DNA for the CDR3 is TGCGCCAGCATTAACCAAGAGACCCAGTACTTC.

The chain carries TRBV5-1 and TRBJ1-4; D gene ambiguous. Trimming shortened V by 1 base and J by 2 bases, and 6 bases separated the two germline ends. The length of the CDR3 is 14 residues. Germline values: CDR1 SGHRS, CDR2 YFSETQ. The CDR3 DNA follows: TGCGCCAGCAGCTTGAGCGGTACTAATGAAAAACTGTTTTTT. Its protein is CASSLSGTNEKLFF.

This chain uses TRBV10-3 with TRBJ2-3, with 9 bases matching TRBD2. V shed 0 bases, J shed 0 bases, and the junction held 7 bases outside the gene matches. CDR1 is ENHRY, CDR2 SYGVKD, per germline. The length of the CDR3 is 18 residues. CDR3 sequence (DNA): TGTGCCATCAGTGAGTCTGTGATAGCGGGGGTGAGCACAGATACGCAGTATTTT. Amino acids: CAISESVIAGVSTDTQYF.

The chain links TRBV12-3 or TRBV12-4 to TRBJ1-1, with no clear D. This CDR3 has 12 amino acids. Trimming left V 3 bases short and J 0 bases short, with 2 bases between. The CDR3 coding sequence is TGTGCCAGCAGTTTCTTGAACACTGAAGCTTTCTTT. This translates into CASSFLNTEAFF.

The chain recombines TRBV5-1 with TRBJ1-3; 8 nucleotides align to TRBD1. V gave up 0 bases and J gave up 1 base; unmatched junction bases: 3. The CDR3 extends over 16 amino acids. The germline V gene has CDR1 SGHRS and CDR2 YFSETQ. CDR3: CASSLGDRRSGNTIYF. The CDR3 bases are TGCGCCAGCAGCTTGGGGGACAGGCGATCTGGAAACACCATATATTTT.

The CDR3 sequence is CASPPAGGDYYNEQFF. For the CDR3, the DNA is TGTGCCAGCCCCCCCGCGGGGGGGGACTACTACAATGAGCAGTTCTTC. The chain links TRBV5-5 to TRBJ2-1, with TRBD2 identical over 9 bases. This CDR3 has 16 residues. V was pared by 7 bases and J by 3 bases, with 11 bases of the junction left unmatched. Germline lookup yields CDR1 SGHKS and CDR2 YYEKEE (reference sequence).

This chain's CDR3 is CASLHPFGLAGMVDTQYF. The CDR3 coding sequence is TGTGCCAGCTTACACCCTTTTGGTTTAGCGGGAATGGTGGATACGCAGTATTTT. The gene calls are TRBV27 and TRBJ2-3; 8 nucleotides align to TRBD2. The CDR3 consists of 18 residues. Losses at the gene ends were 8 bases for V and 6 bases for J; bases not matched to a gene: 22. Germline V gene lookup returns CDR1 MNHEY and CDR2 SMNVEV (reference sequence).

V usage is TRBV13 and J usage is TRBJ2-1, with D possibly TRBD2 on 6 matching bases. The germline CDR1 and CDR2 sequences are PRHDT and FYEKMQ (reference sequence). The CDR3 totals 21 residues. With 5 bases removed from V and 0 bases from J, the gap between germline ends came to 29 bases. This CDR3 reads CASSRSTQGRPPLSSYNEQFF. The DNA of the CDR3 is TGTGCCAGCAGCCGATCCACCCAAGGGAGGCCCCCTCTGAGCTCCTACAATGAGCAGTTCTTC.

In this sample, this clone turned up a few times. Other nucleotide sequences in the sample specify the same CDR3. The chain links TRBV18 to TRBJ2-2; 11 nucleotides agree with TRBD1. Looked up from germline, CDR1 is KGHSH and CDR2 is LQKENI. The CDR3 totals 16 residues. V lost 1 base and J lost 5; bases outside the gene matches: 3. The CDR3 DNA sequence: TGTGCCAGCTCACCACGGACAGGGGGCCGGACCGGGGAGCTGTTTTTT. Its translation is CASSPRTGGRTGELFF.

V and J are TRBV7-8 and TRBJ1-6, with TRBD1 matching 8 bases. The V gene end was trimmed by 5 bases and the J gene end by 9 bases; junction bases not matched to a gene: 24. The CDR3 covers 20 residues. The V gene's germline CDR1 is SGHVS and CDR2 FQNEAQ. This CDR3 is CASSRLIDPRGQGALSPLHF. CDR3 nucleotides: TGTGCCAGCAGCCGCCTTATCGACCCCCGGGGGCAGGGGGCTCTTTCACCCCTCCACTTT. The variable domain in full, with the rest retrieved from reference TRBV7-8 and TRBJ1-6, is GAGVSQSPRYKVAKRGQDVALRCDPISGHVSLFWYQQALGQGPEFLTYFQNEAQLDKSGLPSDRFFAERPEGSVSTLKIQRTQQEDSAVYLCASSRLIDPRGQGALSPLHFGNGTRLTVT.